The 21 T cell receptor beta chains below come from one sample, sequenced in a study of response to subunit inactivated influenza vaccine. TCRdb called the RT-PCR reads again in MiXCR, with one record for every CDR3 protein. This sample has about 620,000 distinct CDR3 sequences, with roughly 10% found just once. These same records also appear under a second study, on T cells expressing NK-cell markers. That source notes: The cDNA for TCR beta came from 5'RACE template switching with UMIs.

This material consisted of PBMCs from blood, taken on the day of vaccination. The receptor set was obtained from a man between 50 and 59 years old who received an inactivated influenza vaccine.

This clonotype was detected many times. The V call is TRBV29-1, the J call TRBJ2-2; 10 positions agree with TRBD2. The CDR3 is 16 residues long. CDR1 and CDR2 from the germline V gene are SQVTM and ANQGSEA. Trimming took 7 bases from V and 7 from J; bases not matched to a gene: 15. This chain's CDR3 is CSATIPSGSWGGELFF. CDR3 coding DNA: TGCAGCGCCACGATCCCTAGCGGGAGTTGGGGCGGGGAGCTGTTTTTT.

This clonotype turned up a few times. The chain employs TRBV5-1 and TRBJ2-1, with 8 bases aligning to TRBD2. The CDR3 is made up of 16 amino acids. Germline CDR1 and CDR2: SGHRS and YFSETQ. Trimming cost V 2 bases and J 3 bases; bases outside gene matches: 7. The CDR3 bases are TGCGCCAGCAGCTTAAAAGAGCGGGAGAGCTACAATGAGCAGTTCTTC. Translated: CASSLKERESYNEQFF.

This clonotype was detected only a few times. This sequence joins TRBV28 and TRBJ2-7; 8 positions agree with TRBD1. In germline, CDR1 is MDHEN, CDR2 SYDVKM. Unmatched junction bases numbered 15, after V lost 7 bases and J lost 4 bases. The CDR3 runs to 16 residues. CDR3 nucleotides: TGTGCCAGCACCCCCACCGACAGGGGCGCCTCTTACGAGCAGTACTTC. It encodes CASTPTDRGASYEQYF.

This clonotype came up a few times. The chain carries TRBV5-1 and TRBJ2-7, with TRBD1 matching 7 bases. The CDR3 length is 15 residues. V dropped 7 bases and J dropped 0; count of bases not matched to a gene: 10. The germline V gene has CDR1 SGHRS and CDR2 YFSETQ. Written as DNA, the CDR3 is TGCGCCAGCTCTAGACAGGACAGGAGCTCCTACGAGCAGTACTTC. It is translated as CASSRQDRSSYEQYF.

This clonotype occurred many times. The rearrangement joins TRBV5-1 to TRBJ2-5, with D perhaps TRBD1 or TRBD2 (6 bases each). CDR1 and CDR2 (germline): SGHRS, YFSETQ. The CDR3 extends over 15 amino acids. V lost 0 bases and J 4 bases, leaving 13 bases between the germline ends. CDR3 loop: CASSLAGAGPETQYF. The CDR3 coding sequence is TGCGCCAGCAGCTTGGCGGGGGCAGGGCCAGAGACCCAGTACTTC.

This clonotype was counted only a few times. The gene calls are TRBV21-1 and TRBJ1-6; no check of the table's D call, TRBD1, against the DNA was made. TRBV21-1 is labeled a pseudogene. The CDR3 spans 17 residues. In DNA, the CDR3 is TGTGCCAGCAGTCCACCCGCAAAGCGCCCCCCTAATTCACCCCTCCACTTT. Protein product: CASSPPAKRPPNSPLHF.

As DNA, the CDR3 is TGTGCCAGCAACTCACTTAGACACGGGGTTACCTACGAGCAGTACTTC. The encoded protein is CASNSLRHGVTYEQYF. The rearrangement uses TRBV21-1 and TRBJ2-7; TRBD1 is taken as the D call from the table, unchecked against the DNA. TRBV21-1 is listed as a pseudogene. CDR3 length: 16 residues.

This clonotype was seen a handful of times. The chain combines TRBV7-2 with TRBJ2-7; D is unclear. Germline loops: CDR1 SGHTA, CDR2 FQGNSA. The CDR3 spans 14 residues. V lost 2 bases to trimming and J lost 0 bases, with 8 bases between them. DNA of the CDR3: TGTGCCAGCAGCTTACCCATGAGCTCCTACGAGCAGTACTTC. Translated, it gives CASSLPMSSYEQYF.

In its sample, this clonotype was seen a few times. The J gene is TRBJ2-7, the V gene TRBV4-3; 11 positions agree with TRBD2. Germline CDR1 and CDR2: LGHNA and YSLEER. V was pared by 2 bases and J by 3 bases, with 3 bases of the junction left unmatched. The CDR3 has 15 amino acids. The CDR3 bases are TGCGCCAGCAGCCAAACTAGCGGGAGTATCTACGAGCAGTACTTC. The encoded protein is CASSQTSGSIYEQYF.

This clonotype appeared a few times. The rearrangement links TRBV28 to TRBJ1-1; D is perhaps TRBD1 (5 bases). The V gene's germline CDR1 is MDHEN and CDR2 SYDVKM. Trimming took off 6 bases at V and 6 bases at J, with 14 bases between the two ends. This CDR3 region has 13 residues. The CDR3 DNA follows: TGTGCCAGCAGACTTGGGGGGGTTTCTGAAGCTTTCTTT. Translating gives CASRLGGVSEAFF.

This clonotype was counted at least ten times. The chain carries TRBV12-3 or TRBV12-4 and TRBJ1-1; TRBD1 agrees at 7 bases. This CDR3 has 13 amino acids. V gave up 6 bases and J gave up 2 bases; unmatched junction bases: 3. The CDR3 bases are TGTGCCAGCAGGGAGGGGGCCAACACTGAAGCTTTCTTT. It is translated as CASREGANTEAFF.

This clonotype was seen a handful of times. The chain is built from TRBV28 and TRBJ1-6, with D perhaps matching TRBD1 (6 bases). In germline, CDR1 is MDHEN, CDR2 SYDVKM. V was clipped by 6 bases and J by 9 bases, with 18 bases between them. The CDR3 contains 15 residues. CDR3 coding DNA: TGTGCCAGCAGAGACGGGACATCCTTGGCTTCACCCCTCCACTTT. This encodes CASRDGTSLASPLHF.

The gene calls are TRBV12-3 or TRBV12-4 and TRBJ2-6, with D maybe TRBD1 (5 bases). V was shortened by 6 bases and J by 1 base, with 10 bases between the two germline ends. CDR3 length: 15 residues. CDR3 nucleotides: TGTGCCAGCAGGCCCAGGGTTTCTGGGGCCAACGTCCTGACTTTC. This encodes CASRPRVSGANVLTF.

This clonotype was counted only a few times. The CDR3 DNA reads TGCGCCAGCAGCCCCAGGGGTACTGGGGCCAACGTCCTGACTTTC. Translated, it gives CASSPRGTGANVLTF. This chain joins TRBV5-1 and TRBJ2-6; tentatively, D is TRBD1 (6 bases). The CDR3 spans 15 residues. Trimming pared 4 bases from V and 2 bases from J, leaving 10 bases between. Germline CDR1 SGHRS, CDR2 YFSETQ.

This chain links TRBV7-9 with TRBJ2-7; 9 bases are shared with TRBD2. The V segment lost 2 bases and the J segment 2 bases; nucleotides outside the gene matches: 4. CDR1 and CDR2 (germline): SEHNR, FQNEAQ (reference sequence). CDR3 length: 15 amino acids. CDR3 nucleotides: TGTGCCAGCAGCTTAAGTAGCGGGGGCCCCTACGAGCAGTACTTC. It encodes CASSLSSGGPYEQYF. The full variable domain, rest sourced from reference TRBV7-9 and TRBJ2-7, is DTGVSQNPRHKITKRGQNVTFRCDPISEHNRLYWYRQTLGQGPEFLTYFQNEAQLEKSRLLSDRFSAERPKGSFSTLEIQRTEQGDSAMYLCASSLSSGGPYEQYFGPGTRLTVT.

DNA for the CDR3: TGTGCCAGCAGCTTCGCTAGCGGGAAATACAATGAGCAGTTCTTC. Translating it yields CASSFASGKYNEQFF. The J gene is TRBJ2-1, the V gene TRBV7-9, with TRBD2 matching 9 bases. This CDR3 is 15 amino acids long. Trimming removed 3 bases from V and 4 bases from J; junction bases left unmatched: 4. Germline loops: CDR1 SEHNR, CDR2 FQNEAQ (reference sequence).

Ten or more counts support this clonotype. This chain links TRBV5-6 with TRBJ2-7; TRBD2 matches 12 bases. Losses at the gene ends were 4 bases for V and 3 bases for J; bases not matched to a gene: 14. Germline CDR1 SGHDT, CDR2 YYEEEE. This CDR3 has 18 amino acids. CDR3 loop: CASSPMALAGGHNYEQYF. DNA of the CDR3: TGTGCCAGCAGCCCAATGGCACTAGCGGGAGGACATAACTACGAGCAGTACTTC.

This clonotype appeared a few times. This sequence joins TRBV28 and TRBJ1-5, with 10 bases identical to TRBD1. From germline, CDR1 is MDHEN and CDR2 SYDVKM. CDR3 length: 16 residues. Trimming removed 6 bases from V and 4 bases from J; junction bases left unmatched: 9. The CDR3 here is CASSPWDRGQNQPQHF. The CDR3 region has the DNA TGTGCCAGCAGCCCCTGGGACAGGGGTCAAAATCAGCCCCAGCATTTT.

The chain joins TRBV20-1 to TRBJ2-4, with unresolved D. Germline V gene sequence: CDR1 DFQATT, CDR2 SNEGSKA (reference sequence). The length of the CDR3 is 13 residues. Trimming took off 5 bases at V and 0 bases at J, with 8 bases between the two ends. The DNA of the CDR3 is TGCAGTGCTGTTACGGGAGCCAAAAACATTCAGTACTTC. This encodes CSAVTGAKNIQYF.

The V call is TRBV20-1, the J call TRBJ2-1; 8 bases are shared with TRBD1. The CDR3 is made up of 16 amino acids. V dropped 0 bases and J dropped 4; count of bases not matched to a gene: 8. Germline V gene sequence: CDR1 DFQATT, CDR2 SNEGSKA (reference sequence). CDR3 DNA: TGCAGTGCTAGAGACATCCAGGACAGGGATTACAATGAGCAGTTCTTC. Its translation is CSARDIQDRDYNEQFF.

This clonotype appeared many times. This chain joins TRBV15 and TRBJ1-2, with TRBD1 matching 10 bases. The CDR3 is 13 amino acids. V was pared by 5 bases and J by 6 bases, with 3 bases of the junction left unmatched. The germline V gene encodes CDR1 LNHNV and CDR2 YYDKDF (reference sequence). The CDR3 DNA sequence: TGTGCCACCAGCGCGGACAGGGGGAATGGCTACACCTTC. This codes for CATSADRGNGYTF.